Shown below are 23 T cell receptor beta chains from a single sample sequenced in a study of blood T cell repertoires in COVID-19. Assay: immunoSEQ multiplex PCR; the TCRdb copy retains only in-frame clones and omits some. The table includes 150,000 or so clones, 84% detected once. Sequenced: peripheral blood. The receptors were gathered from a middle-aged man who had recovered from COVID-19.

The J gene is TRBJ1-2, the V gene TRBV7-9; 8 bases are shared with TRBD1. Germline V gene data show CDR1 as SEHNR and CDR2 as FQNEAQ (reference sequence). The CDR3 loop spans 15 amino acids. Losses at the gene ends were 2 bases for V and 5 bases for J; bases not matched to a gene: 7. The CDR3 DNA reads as TGTGCCAGCAGCTTAAACTCGGGACAGGAGTATGGCTACACCTTC. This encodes CASSLNSGQEYGYTF.

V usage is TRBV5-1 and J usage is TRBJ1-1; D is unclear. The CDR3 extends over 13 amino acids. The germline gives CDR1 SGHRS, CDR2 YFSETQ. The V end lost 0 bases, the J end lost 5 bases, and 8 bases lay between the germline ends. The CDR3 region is CASSLGEGTEAFF. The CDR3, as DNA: TGCGCCAGCAGCTTGGGGGAGGGTACTGAAGCTTTCTTT.

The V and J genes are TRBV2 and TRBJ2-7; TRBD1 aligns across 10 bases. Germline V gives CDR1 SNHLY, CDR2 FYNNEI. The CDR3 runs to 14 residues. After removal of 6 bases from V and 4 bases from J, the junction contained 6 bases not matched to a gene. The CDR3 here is CASRTGTGVYEQYF. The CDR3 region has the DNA TGTGCCAGCAGAACCGGGACAGGGGTTTACGAGCAGTACTTC.

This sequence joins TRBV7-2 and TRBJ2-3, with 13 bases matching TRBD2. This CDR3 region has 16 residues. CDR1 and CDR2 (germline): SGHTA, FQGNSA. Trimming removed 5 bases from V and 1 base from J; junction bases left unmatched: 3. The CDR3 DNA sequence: TGTGCCAGCAGCCTTGGGACTAGCGGGGGCACAGATACGCAGTATTTT. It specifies CASSLGTSGGTDTQYF.

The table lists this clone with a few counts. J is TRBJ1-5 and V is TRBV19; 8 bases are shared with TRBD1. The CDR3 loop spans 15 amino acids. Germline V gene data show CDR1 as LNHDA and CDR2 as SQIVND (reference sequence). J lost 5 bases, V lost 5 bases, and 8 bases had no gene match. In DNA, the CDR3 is TGTGCCAGTAGTTTCCCGGGGACAGGCTATCAGCCCCAGCATTTT. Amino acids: CASSFPGTGYQPQHF.

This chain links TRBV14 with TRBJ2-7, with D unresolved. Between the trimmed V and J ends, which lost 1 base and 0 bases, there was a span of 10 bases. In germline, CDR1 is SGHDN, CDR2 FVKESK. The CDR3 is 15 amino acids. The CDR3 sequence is CASSQVARSSYEQYF. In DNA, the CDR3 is TGTGCCAGCAGCCAAGTGGCTAGGAGCTCCTACGAGCAGTACTTC.

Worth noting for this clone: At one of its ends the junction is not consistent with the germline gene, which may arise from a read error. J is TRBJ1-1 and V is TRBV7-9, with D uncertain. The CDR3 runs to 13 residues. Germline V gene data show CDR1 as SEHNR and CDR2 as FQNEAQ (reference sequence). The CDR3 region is CASRDGLNTKAFF. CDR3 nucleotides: TGTGCCAGCAGAGACGGATTGAACACTAAAGCTTTCTTT.

The CDR3 protein is CSVAWTGGIEAFF. In nucleotides, the CDR3 is TGCAGCGTTGCCTGGACAGGGGGAATTGAAGCTTTCTTT. The gene calls are TRBV29-1 and TRBJ1-1; 10 nucleotides line up with TRBD1. This CDR3 is 13 amino acids long. Germline values: CDR1 SQVTM, CDR2 ANQGSEA. The junction had 6 bases not matched to a gene; V was cut back by 4 bases and J by 7 bases.

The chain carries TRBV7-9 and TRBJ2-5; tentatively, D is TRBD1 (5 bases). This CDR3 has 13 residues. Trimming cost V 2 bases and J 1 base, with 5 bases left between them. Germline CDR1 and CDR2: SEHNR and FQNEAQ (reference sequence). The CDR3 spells CASSLQGQETQYF. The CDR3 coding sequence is TGTGCCAGCAGCTTACAGGGCCAAGAGACCCAGTACTTC.

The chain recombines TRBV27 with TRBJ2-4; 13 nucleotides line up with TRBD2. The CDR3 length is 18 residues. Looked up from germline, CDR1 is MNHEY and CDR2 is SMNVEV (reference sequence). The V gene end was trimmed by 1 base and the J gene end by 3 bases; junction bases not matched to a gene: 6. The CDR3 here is CASSLLTSGGAGKNIQYF. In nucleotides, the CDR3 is TGTGCCAGCAGTTTATTAACTAGCGGGGGGGCCGGCAAAAACATTCAGTACTTC.

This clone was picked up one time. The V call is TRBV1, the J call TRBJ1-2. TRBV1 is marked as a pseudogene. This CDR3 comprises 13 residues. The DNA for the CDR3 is TGCACCAGCAGCCAAGAAGGGAGAGGAGGCTACACCTTC. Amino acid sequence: CTSSQEGRGGYTF.

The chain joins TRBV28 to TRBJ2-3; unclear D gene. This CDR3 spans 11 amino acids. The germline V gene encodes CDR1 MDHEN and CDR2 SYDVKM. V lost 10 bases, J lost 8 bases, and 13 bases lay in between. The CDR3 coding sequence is TGTGCCATCACCGACCTAGGTACGCAGTATTTT. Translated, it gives CAITDLGTQYF.

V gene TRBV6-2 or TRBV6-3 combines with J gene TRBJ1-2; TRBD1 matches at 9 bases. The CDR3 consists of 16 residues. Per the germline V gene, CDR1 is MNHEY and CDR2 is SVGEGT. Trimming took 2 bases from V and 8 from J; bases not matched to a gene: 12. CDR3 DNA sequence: TGTGCCAGCAGTTACCTCCTCGGGACAGGGTTCGGAGGCTACACCTTC. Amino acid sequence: CASSYLLGTGFGGYTF.

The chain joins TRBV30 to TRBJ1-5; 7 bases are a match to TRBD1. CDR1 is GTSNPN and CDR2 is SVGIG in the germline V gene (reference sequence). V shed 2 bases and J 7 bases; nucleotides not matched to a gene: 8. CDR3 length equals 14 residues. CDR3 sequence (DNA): TGTGCCTGGAGTACAGGGGACAGTCACCAGCCCCAGCATTTT. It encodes CAWSTGDSHQPQHF.

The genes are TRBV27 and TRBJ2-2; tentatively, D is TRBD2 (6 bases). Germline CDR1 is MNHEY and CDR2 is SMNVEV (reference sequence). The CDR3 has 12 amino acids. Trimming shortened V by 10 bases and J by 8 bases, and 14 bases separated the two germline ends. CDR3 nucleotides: TGTGCCACGTTAGCGGATAGGGGGGAGCTGTTTTTT. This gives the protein CATLADRGELFF.

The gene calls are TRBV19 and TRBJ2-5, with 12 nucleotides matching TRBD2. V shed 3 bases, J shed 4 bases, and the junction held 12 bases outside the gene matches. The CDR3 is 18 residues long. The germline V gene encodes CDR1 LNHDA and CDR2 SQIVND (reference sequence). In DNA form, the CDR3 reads TGTGCCAGTAGTATGGTTAACGGCCTACTAGCGGGAGGAGAGACCCAGTACTTC. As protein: CASSMVNGLLAGGETQYF.

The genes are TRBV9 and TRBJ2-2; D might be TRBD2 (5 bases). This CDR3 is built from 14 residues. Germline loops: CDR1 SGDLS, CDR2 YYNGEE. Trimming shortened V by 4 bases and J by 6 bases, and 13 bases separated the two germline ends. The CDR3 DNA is TGTGCCAGCAGCCTCGCCCCGGGATCCGGGGAGCTGTTTTTT. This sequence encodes CASSLAPGSGELFF.

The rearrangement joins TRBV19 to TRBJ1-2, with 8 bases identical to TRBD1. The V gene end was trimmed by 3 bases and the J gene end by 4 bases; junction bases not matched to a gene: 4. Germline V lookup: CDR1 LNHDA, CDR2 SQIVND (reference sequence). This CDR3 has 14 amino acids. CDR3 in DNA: TGTGCCAGTAGTATGGGACAGGACGTCTATGGCTACACCTTC. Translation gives CASSMGQDVYGYTF.

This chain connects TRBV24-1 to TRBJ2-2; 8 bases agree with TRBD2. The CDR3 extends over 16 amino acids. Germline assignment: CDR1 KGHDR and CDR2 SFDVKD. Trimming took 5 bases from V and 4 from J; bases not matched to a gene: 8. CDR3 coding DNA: TGTGCCACCAGTGGAAGCGGGAGCTTGAGCACCGGGGAGCTGTTTTTT. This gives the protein CATSGSGSLSTGELFF.

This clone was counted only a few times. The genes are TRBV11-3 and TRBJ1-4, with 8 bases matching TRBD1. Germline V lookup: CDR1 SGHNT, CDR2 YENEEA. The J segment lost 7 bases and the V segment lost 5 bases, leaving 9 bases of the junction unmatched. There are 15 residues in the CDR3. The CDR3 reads CASSPRAGGGEKLFF. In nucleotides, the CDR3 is TGTGCCAGCAGCCCCCGGGCAGGGGGCGGTGAAAAACTGTTTTTT.

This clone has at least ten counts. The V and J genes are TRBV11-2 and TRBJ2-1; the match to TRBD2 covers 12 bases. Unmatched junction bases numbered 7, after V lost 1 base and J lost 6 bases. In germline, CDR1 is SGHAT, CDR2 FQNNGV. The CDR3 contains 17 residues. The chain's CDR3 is CASSLGPGLAGTNEQFF. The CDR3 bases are TGTGCCAGCAGCTTAGGCCCCGGACTAGCGGGGACCAATGAGCAGTTCTTC.

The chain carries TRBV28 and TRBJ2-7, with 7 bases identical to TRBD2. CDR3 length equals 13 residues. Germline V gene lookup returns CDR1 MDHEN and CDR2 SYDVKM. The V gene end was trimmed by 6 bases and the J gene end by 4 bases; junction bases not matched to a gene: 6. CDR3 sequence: CASRDAGVYEQYF. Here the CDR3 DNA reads TGTGCCAGCAGAGACGCGGGAGTTTACGAGCAGTACTTC.

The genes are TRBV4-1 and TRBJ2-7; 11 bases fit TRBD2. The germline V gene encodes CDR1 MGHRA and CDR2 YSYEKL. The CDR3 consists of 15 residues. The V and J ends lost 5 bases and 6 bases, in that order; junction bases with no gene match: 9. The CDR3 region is CASSWTGTSGVEQYF. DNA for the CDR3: TGCGCCAGCAGCTGGACCGGGACTAGCGGAGTCGAGCAGTACTTC.